A selection of T cell receptor beta chains follows, all from one sample in a study of long-term antiretroviral therapy in people with HIV. The protocol was immunoSEQ multiplex PCR, while the TCRdb copy is restricted to in-frame clones and leaves out a portion. The sample has tens of thousands of clones, 85% to 90% seen once; the top ten hold under 5.5%. The specimen was unsorted PBMCs, collected about 2.6 years after starting antiretroviral therapy. These TCRs come from a man aged 35 to 55 with HIV. Both conserved end residues are part of each CDR3. A D gene is named only where the DNA matches it firmly. The size field is filled for only some rows; it gives once, few, many or a size class.

TRBV6-4	NA	NA	TRBJ2-2	CASSDGDTGELFF	TGTGCCAGCAGTGATGGAGACACCGGGGAGCTGTTTTTT
TRBV28	few	NA	TRBJ1-2	CASVEGTENYGYTF	TGTGCCAGCGTTGAGGGGACTGAGAACTATGGCTACACCTTC
TRBV5-6	NA	TRBD1	TRBJ2-7	CASSPLDRGYEQYF	TGTGCCAGCAGCCCTCTGGACAGGGGCTACGAGCAGTACTTC
TRBV7-8	NA	TRBD1	TRBJ1-1	CASSRRDRPNTEAFF	TGTGCCAGCAGTCGGAGGGACAGACCGAACACTGAAGCTTTCTTT
TRBV5-1	NA	TRBD1	TRBJ1-1	CASSSRQGMNTEAFF	TGCGCCAGCAGCAGCAGACAGGGGATGAACACTGAAGCTTTCTTT
TRBV28	NA	TRBD1	TRBJ1-2	CASTSGQGYGYTF	TGTGCCAGCACCTCGGGACAGGGCTATGGCTACACCTTC
TRBV2	NA	NA	TRBJ2-1	CASSGAEGLAEFF	TGTGCCAGCAGCGGGGCGGAGGGGTTGGCGGAGTTCTTC
TRBV30	NA	NA	TRBJ1-5	CAWSGAVNQPQHF	TGTGCCTGGAGTGGCGCAGTCAATCAGCCCCAGCATTTT
TRBV27	NA	NA	TRBJ1-1	CASSLGRGHTEAFF	TGTGCCAGCAGTTTAGGTAGAGGGCACACTGAAGCTTTCTTT
TRBV6-1	few	TRBD1	TRBJ2-7	CASDTGGTYEQYF	TGTGCCAGCGATACAGGGGGTACCTACGAGCAGTACTTC
TRBV5-6	NA	NA	TRBJ1-6	CASSLAGFRSPLHF	TGTGCCAGCAGCTTGGCCGGGTTCCGTTCACCCCTCCACTTT
TRBV7-8	NA	NA	TRBJ1-1	CASSLDRNTEAFF	TGTGCCAGCAGCCTCGACAGGAACACTGAAGCTTTCTTT
TRBV30	NA	NA	TRBJ1-6	CAWRVNNSPLHF	TGTGCCTGGAGGGTGAATAATTCACCCCTCCACTTT
TRBV5-1	NA	TRBD2	TRBJ2-1	CASSDRPNSGVYNEQFF	TGCGCCAGCAGCGACAGGCCCAATAGCGGGGTCTACAATGAGCAGTTCTTC
TRBV28	NA	TRBD1	TRBJ2-1	CASSQTPPGTGSGGLYNEQFF	TGTGCCAGCAGCCAAACTCCCCCCGGGACAGGGAGCGGTGGGCTATACAATGAGCAGTTCTTC
TRBV7-2	NA	NA	TRBJ2-1	CASSLGGPNEQFF	TGTGCCAGCAGCTTAGGGGGGCCCAATGAGCAGTTCTTC
TRBV9	NA	NA	TRBJ2-7	CASSVGGTGIGEQYF	TGTGCCAGCAGCGTAGGGGGGACGGGGATTGGCGAGCAGTACTTC
TRBV5-1	NA	TRBD1	TRBJ1-2	CASSLWPGTGSIGNYGYTF	TGCGCCAGCAGCTTGTGGCCAGGGACAGGGAGCATAGGAAACTATGGCTACACCTTC
TRBV9	NA	NA	TRBJ2-7	CASSALPTAYEQYF	TGTGCCAGCAGCGCTCTACCCACAGCCTACGAGCAGTACTTC
TRBV7-2	NA	NA	TRBJ2-7	CASSLPVQSSYEQYF	TGTGCCAGCAGCTTACCGGTCCAGTCCTCCTACGAGCAGTACTTC
TRBV7-2	NA	TRBD1	TRBJ2-2	CASSPGQTAGELFF	TGTGCCAGCAGCCCGGGACAGACGGCCGGGGAGCTGTTTTTT
TRBV21-1	NA	NA	TRBJ1-2	CASSRDGEGNRDRTGTNYGYTF	TGTGCCAGCAGCAGGGACGGGGAGGGGAATAGGGACCGAACGGGCACTAACTATGGCTACACCTTC
TRBV5-4	NA	TRBD1	TRBJ2-7	CASSVDRYSYEQYF	TGTGCCAGCAGCGTGGACAGGTATTCCTACGAGCAGTACTTC
TRBV5-4	NA	NA	TRBJ2-1	CASSLAPRGDGYNEQFF	TGTGCCAGCAGCTTGGCCCCCAGGGGGGATGGCTACAATGAGCAGTTCTTC
TRBV9	NA	TRBD2	TRBJ2-3	CASSAGLADTDTQYF	TGTGCCAGCAGCGCAGGACTAGCTGACACAGATACGCAGTATTTT
TRBV4-3	few	NA	TRBJ1-1	CASSQAWTSLEAFF	TGCGCCAGCAGCCAAGCGTGGACAAGCCTTGAAGCTTTCTTT
TRBV4-3	NA	NA	TRBJ2-1	CASSQGQSSSYNEQFF	TGCGCCAGCAGCCAAGGACAGTCGAGCTCCTACAATGAGCAGTTCTTC
TRBV5-1	NA	TRBD2	TRBJ2-3	CASSETSGGATDTQYF	TGCGCCAGCAGCGAAACTAGCGGGGGGGCTACAGATACGCAGTATTTT
TRBV5-1	NA	TRBD1	TRBJ1-5	CASSLGGQGAAQPQHF	TGCGCCAGCAGCTTGGGGGGACAGGGGGCAGCTCAGCCCCAGCATTTT
TRBV21-1	NA	NA	TRBJ2-7	CASSPEPGIWTF	TGTGCCAGCAGCCCCGAACCTGGTATCTGGACATTC
TRBV18	NA	NA	TRBJ2-7	CASSPGIVAYEQYF	TGTGCCAGCTCACCAGGCATCGTAGCCTACGAGCAGTACTTC
TRBV30	NA	NA	TRBJ2-2	CATQDSNTGELFF	TGTGCCACCCAAGACTCTAACACCGGGGAGCTGTTTTTT
TRBV5-1	NA	NA	TRBJ2-7	CASSIGQPSPREYF	TGCGCCAGCAGCATCGGACAGCCTTCTCCCCGGGAGTACTTC
TRBV15	once	TRBD1	TRBJ2-2	CATSRDRQGTGELFF	TGTGCCACCAGCAGAGATCGACAGGGAACCGGGGAGCTGTTTTTT
TRBV7-9	NA	NA	TRBJ1-6	CASTQTGSRASNSPLHF	TGTGCCAGCACCCAGACTGGGTCCCGGGCAAGTAATTCACCCCTCCACTTT